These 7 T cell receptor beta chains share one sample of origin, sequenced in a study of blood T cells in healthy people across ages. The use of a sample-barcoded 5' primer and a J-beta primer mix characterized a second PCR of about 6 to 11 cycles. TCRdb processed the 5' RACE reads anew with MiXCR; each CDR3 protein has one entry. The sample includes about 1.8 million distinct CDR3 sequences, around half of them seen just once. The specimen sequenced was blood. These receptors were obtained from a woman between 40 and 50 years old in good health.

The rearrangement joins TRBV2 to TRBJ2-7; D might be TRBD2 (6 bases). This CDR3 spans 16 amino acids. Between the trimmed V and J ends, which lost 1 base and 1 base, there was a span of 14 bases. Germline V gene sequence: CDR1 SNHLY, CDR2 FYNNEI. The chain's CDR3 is CASSEERAGLSYEQYF. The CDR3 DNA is TGTGCCAGCAGTGAAGAGCGGGCGGGGCTATCCTACGAGCAGTACTTC. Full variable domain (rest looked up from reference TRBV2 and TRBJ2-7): EPEVTQTPSHQVTQMGQEVILRCVPISNHLYFYWYRQILGQKVEFLVSFYNNEISEKSEIFDDQFSVERPDGSNFTLKIRSTKLEDSAMYFCASSEERAGLSYEQYFGPGTRLTVT.

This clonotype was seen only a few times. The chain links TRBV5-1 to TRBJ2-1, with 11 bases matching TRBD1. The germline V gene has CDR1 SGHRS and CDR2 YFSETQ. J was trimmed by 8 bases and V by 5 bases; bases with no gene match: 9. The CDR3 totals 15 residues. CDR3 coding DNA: TGCGCCAGCAGTCCGGACAGGGGGCATGGGGATGAGCAGTTCTTC. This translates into CASSPDRGHGDEQFF.

The CDR3 DNA sequence: TGTGCCAGCAGCACCGACCAAATCCAAGAGACCCAGTACTTC. This sequence encodes CASSTDQIQETQYF. The chain uses TRBV3-1 and TRBJ2-5; no reliable D call. The CDR3 is 14 residues long. Per germline, CDR1 LGHDT and CDR2 YNNKEL (reference sequence). V was pared by 5 bases and J by 1 base, with 11 bases between.

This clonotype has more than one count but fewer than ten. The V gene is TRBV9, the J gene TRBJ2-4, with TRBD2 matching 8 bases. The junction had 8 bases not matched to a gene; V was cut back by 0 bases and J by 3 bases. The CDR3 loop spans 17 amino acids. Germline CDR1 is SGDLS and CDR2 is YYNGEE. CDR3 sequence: CASSVATGGRGKNIQYF. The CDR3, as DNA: TGTGCCAGCAGCGTAGCGACGGGGGGGCGCGGCAAAAACATTCAGTACTTC.

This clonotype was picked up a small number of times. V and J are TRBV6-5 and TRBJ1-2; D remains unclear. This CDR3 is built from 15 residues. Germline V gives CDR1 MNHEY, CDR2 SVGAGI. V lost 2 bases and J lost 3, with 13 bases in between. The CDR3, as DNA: TGTGCCAGCAGTTACCGGACGGTAAACGACTATGGCTACACCTTC. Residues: CASSYRTVNDYGYTF.

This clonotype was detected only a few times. The DNA for the CDR3 is TGCGCCAGCAGCTCTTCCTTCGCGGGGGCTGGGGAGACCCAGTACTTC. It is translated as CASSSSFAGAGETQYF. The rearrangement uses TRBV5-1 and TRBJ2-5, with a tentative D call TRBD2 (7 bases). The germline V gene has CDR1 SGHRS and CDR2 YFSETQ. The CDR3 loop spans 16 amino acids. Between the trimmed V and J ends, which lost 3 bases and 5 bases, there was a span of 20 bases.

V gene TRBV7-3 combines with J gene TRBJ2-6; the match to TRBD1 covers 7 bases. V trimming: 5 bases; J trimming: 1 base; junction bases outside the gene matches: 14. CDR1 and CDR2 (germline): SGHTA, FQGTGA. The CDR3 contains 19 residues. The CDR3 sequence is CASSPYQQGYMSGANVLTF. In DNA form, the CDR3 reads TGTGCCAGCAGCCCCTACCAACAGGGGTATATGTCTGGGGCCAACGTCCTGACTTTC.